Below are 19 T cell receptor beta chains sequenced from a single sample in a study of blood T cells in healthy people across ages. A second PCR, run for about 6 to 12 cycles, used a sample-barcoded 5' primer plus a J-beta primer mix. MiXCR, applied by TCRdb to the 5' RACE reads, yields one record per CDR3 protein. The table shows over 1,500,000 distinct CDR3 sequences, with around 48% occurring only once. Sequenced material: blood. The source of these receptors is a middle-aged woman in good health.

This clonotype was seen a handful of times. CDR3 coding DNA: TGTGCCACCAGCAGAGTAGGGACAGGGAAATCGGAGACCCAGTACTTC. Amino acids: CATSRVGTGKSETQYF. The chain links TRBV15 to TRBJ2-5; 9 bases line up with TRBD1. The germline CDR1 and CDR2 sequences are LNHNV and YYDKDF (reference sequence). Trimming cost V 1 base and J 5 bases; bases outside gene matches: 8. The CDR3 is made up of 16 amino acids.

The rearrangement links TRBV7-3 to TRBJ2-7; D unresolved. The germline V and J ends were trimmed by 4 bases and 5 bases, with 15 bases remaining between them. CDR1 and CDR2 from the germline V gene are SGHTA and FQGTGA. This CDR3 is built from 14 residues. CDR3 region: CASSSRSADDEQYF. The CDR3 DNA reads as TGTGCCAGCAGCTCCAGATCGGCGGACGACGAGCAGTACTTC. The full variable domain, rest sourced from reference TRBV7-3 and TRBJ2-7, is GAGVSQTPSNKVTEKGKYVELRCDPISGHTALYWYRQSLGQGPEFLIYFQGTGAADDSGLPNDRFFAVRPEGSVSTLKIQRTERGDSAVYLCASSSRSADDEQYFGPGTRLTVT.

This clonotype was counted between two and nine times. The chain has TRBV2 and TRBJ2-7, with D possibly matching TRBD1 (5 bases). Deletions cut 0 bases from V and 2 bases from J, with 11 bases between. Germline V gene sequence: CDR1 SNHLY, CDR2 FYNNEI. CDR3 length: 15 amino acids. The CDR3 region is CASSEARRAPYEQYF. In DNA, the CDR3 is TGTGCCAGCAGTGAAGCACGCAGGGCACCCTACGAGCAGTACTTC. Drawing the rest from reference TRBV2 and TRBJ2-7, the complete variable domain is EPEVTQTPSHQVTQMGQEVILRCVPISNHLYFYWYRQILGQKVEFLVSFYNNEISEKSEIFDDQFSVERPDGSNFTLKIRSTKLEDSAMYFCASSEARRAPYEQYFGPGTRLTVT.

The rearrangement links TRBV6-2 or TRBV6-3 to TRBJ1-2; no firm D call. Germline-derived CDR1 and CDR2 are MNHEY and SVGEGT. The V end lost 2 bases, the J end lost 8 bases, and 12 bases lay between the germline ends. The CDR3 runs 13 residues. CDR3 DNA sequence: TGTGCCAGCAGTTACAATTCGGAAACCGGCTACACCTTC. Its translation is CASSYNSETGYTF.

V gene TRBV6-2 or TRBV6-3 combines with J gene TRBJ1-2; D is perhaps TRBD1 (6 bases). With 9 bases removed from V and 2 bases from J, the gap between germline ends came to 16 bases. The CDR3 runs to 14 residues. The germline V gene has CDR1 MNHEY and CDR2 SVGEGT. The CDR3 loop reads CARSTGPLNYGYTF. CDR3 DNA sequence: TGTGCCAGGTCAACAGGGCCCCTAAACTATGGCTACACCTTC.

This clonotype occurred a few times. The chain joins TRBV29-1 to TRBJ2-5; D is unclear. The V end was cut by 4 bases, the J end by 5 bases, with 11 bases between. This CDR3 is 12 amino acids long. CDR1 and CDR2 (germline): SQVTM, ANQGSEA. CDR3 region: CSVGVAVETQYF. DNA of the CDR3: TGCAGCGTTGGGGTTGCGGTTGAGACCCAGTACTTC.

The CDR3 bases are TGCAGTGCCCCTAGGACAGGAAACTATGGCTACACCTTC. Its protein is CSAPRTGNYGYTF. The chain is built from TRBV20-1 and TRBJ1-2; 7 bases map to TRBD1. J lost 2 bases, V lost 6 bases, and 6 bases had no gene match. The CDR3 is made up of 13 amino acids. Germline V gene sequence: CDR1 DFQATT, CDR2 SNEGSKA (reference sequence).

The V call is TRBV20-1, the J call TRBJ2-3; D not resolved. Germline V CDR1 and CDR2: DFQATT, SNEGSKA (reference sequence). The V end was cut by 0 bases, the J end by 0 bases, with 10 bases between. The CDR3 contains 15 residues. CDR3 region: CSARDGVKSTDTQYF. The CDR3 DNA reads as TGCAGTGCTAGAGATGGGGTCAAGAGCACAGATACGCAGTATTTT.

This clonotype was seen many times. The chain is built from TRBV18 and TRBJ2-3; 7 bases are shared with TRBD2. The V and J ends lost 8 bases and 5 bases, in that order; junction bases with no gene match: 4. Germline V gives CDR1 KGHSH, CDR2 LQKENI. CDR3 size: 12 residues. The CDR3: CASSPGGDTQYF. The CDR3 DNA sequence: TGTGCCAGCAGCCCGGGGGGAGATACGCAGTATTTT. The full variable domain, completed using reference TRBV18 and TRBJ2-3, is NAGVMQNPRHLVRRRGQEARLRCSPMKGHSHVYWYRQLPEEGLKFMVYLQKENIIDESGMPKERFSAEFPKEGPSILRIQQVVRGDSAAYFCASSPGGDTQYFGPGTRLTVL.

The gene calls are TRBV7-9 and TRBJ2-4; TRBD2 matches at 9 bases. V trimming: 5 bases; J trimming: 13 bases; junction bases outside the gene matches: 15. CDR1 and CDR2 from the germline V gene are SEHNR and FQNEAQ (reference sequence). This CDR3 spans 15 amino acids. CDR3 nucleotides: TGTGCCAGCAGCCCCCCTAGCGGGGATTTGGATGAGCAGTACTTC. Its translation is CASSPPSGDLDEQYF. The full variable domain, rest sourced from reference TRBV7-9 and TRBJ2-4, is DTGVSQNPRHKITKRGQNVTFRCDPISEHNRLYWYRQTLGQGPEFLTYFQNEAQLEKSRLLSDRFSAERPKGSFSTLEIQRTEQGDSAMYLCASSPPSGDLDEQYFGAGTRLSVL.

The DNA for the CDR3 is TGTGCCAGCAGCGTGGGTCAGATCTCCTACGAGCAGTACTTC. Translating it yields CASSVGQISYEQYF. The rearrangement uses TRBV7-8 and TRBJ2-7; D unresolved. This CDR3 comprises 14 residues. Deletions cut 5 bases from V and 0 bases from J, with 11 bases between. Germline CDR1 SGHVS, CDR2 FQNEAQ.

The rearrangement joins TRBV7-9 to TRBJ2-5, with 8 bases lining up with TRBD1. V was clipped by 5 bases and J by 4 bases; unmatched bases: 18. The CDR3 sequence is 18 residues long. Germline assignment: CDR1 SEHNR and CDR2 FQNEAQ (reference sequence). The CDR3 is CASSPPRDRSSNRETQYF. CDR3 DNA: TGTGCCAGCAGCCCCCCTCGGGACAGGTCTTCCAATAGAGAGACCCAGTACTTC.

This chain uses TRBV4-3 with TRBJ2-5; D is perhaps TRBD1 (8 bases). V was trimmed by 1 base and J by 7 bases, leaving 13 bases between them. The germline V gene has CDR1 LGHNA and CDR2 YSLEER. The CDR3 has 14 amino acids. CDR3 sequence (DNA): TGCGCCAGCAGCCAAGTCACAGGGGGGGGGACCCAGTACTTC. Residues: CASSQVTGGGTQYF.

This clonotype was detected only a few times. This chain joins TRBV6-6 and TRBJ2-7; D is unresolved. CDR3 length: 13 amino acids. V gave up 6 bases and J gave up 7 bases, with 16 bases separating them. Germline V lookup: CDR1 MNHNY, CDR2 SVGAGI (reference sequence). The CDR3 sequence: CASSLDGSREQYF. In DNA form, the CDR3 reads TGTGCCAGCAGCTTGGACGGGTCTCGGGAGCAGTACTTC.

The CDR3 DNA reads as TGTGCCAGCAGCTCAGAACACAGTATGGGCCTTAGCACAGATACGCAGTATTTT. Translated: CASSSEHSMGLSTDTQYF. The V call is TRBV7-8, the J call TRBJ2-3; D gene ambiguous. The V and J ends lost 4 bases and 0 bases respectively, with 20 bases between them. CDR1 is SGHVS and CDR2 is FQNEAQ in the germline V gene. CDR3 length: 18 amino acids.

This clonotype was seen a few times. V usage is TRBV12-3 or TRBV12-4 and J usage is TRBJ2-7; 7 nucleotides match TRBD1. This CDR3 comprises 16 residues. V gave up 3 bases and J gave up 6 bases; unmatched junction bases: 14. The CDR3 coding sequence is TGTGCCAGCAGTTTGGGTATGGTTGGACAGGCAGGCGAGCAGTACTTC. Protein sequence: CASSLGMVGQAGEQYF.

J is TRBJ2-1 and V is TRBV24-1, with D perhaps matching TRBD2 (6 bases). The germline V and J ends were trimmed by 3 bases and 1 base, with 12 bases remaining between them. The CDR3 is 16 residues long. Germline V gene sequence: CDR1 KGHDR, CDR2 SFDVKD. CDR3 in amino acids: CATSDSGGGSYNEQFF. CDR3 DNA: TGTGCCACCAGTGATAGTGGGGGAGGTTCCTACAATGAGCAGTTCTTC.

This clonotype appeared a single time. V usage is TRBV6-2 or TRBV6-3 and J usage is TRBJ2-1, with 9 bases matching TRBD1. The CDR3 has 17 amino acids. After removal of 5 bases from V and 4 bases from J, the junction contained 12 bases not matched to a gene. The V gene's germline CDR1 is MNHEY and CDR2 SVGEGT. CDR3 DNA sequence: TGTGCCAGCAGTCCAAGCGGGACAGGGACGGCTTACAATGAGCAGTTCTTC. It is translated as CASSPSGTGTAYNEQFF.

The chain couples TRBV6-2 or TRBV6-3 to TRBJ2-5, with D perhaps TRBD2 (6 bases). Deletions cut 6 bases from V and 5 bases from J, with 13 bases between. This CDR3 is built from 13 residues. The V gene's germline CDR1 is MNHEY and CDR2 SVGEGT. CDR3 loop: CASRRDSLETQYF. CDR3 coding DNA: TGTGCCAGCAGACGGGACTCATTGGAGACCCAGTACTTC.